This TCR beta chain was captured by sequencing in a study of cytomegalovirus exposure and HLA in healthy donors. Study-wide results and caveats: Reported findings show TCR beta sequences accurately forecast HLA-A and HLA-B alleles in most subjects. TCR beta V- and J-gene trimming, according to a later analysis, was linked to a missense DCLRE1C variant.

To note about this clone: Antigen specificity is unknown.

The CDR3 totals 14 residues. Germline V gives CDR1 MNHNY, CDR2 SVGAGI (reference sequence). The trim removed 7 bases at V and 6 bases at J, leaving 11 bases unmatched. Vbeta (60) and Jbeta (13) primers were used in the PCR. The data were produced by immunoSEQ multiplex PCR, yet TCRdb's version contains in-frame clones alone and is incomplete. The sample carries about 89,000 clones, around 86% recorded once. The sequenced sample consisted of PBMCs. The origin of this receptor is a female donor in good health and CMV-seropositive. The chain combines TRBV6-6 with TRBJ1-2, with 7 bases lining up with TRBD1. This chain's CDR3 is CASTFNTGAHGYTF. The CDR3 bases are TGTGCCAGCACCTTTAACACAGGGGCCCATGGCTACACCTTC.